Below, one T cell receptor beta chain is given with its context. Its antigen remains undetermined. No much larger clone is present one base from it, and per-base qualities are unavailable. For this chain, trimming is 4 bases at the V end and 2 bases at the J end, and the number of junction bases without a gene match is 11. The CDR3 runs 18 amino acids, cysteine and phenylalanine included. Solely the CDR3 DNA is kept, with 54 bases framed from the first base. CDR1 MNHEY and CDR2 SMNVEV were looked up in the germline V gene (reference sequence). This sample is part of a study of shared clonotypes between healthy human individuals (dated by TCRdb to about 2020). About the investigation overall: The cohort included three men and a couple of women between 18 and 49 years of age. Per donor, three plates each were used for CD4 naive and CD4 memory, two for CD8 naive, and one for CD8 memory. Blood TCR repertoires of five healthy adults were deeply sequenced to estimate repertoire size and the extent of clonotype sharing between individuals. To increase sequencing depth and limit assay-specific biases, different laboratories used diverse techniques to prepare libraries and sequence TCR repertoires. Each donor's leukapheresis produced roughly between roughly 0.85 and 10 billion PBMCs.

Using the deep immunoSEQ assay, TCR CDR3 regions were amplified from genomic DNA by multiplex PCR. Extracted genomic DNA from each cell subset was spread evenly across all wells of several immunoSEQ 96-well plates, with each plate serving as a replicate. For sorted subsets, about 210 ng of genomic DNA, equivalent to 25,000 to 35,000 T cell genomes, went into each replicate PCR. Purified libraries were measured with a Qubit 3.0 fluorometer, size-checked on a Bioanalyzer 2100, and measured again with the KAPA Library Quantification kit. Every immunoSEQ 96-well plate was sequenced on a dedicated single-read 150-cycle Illumina NextSeq 550 flow cell. Under the source paper's analysis protocol: Because the immunoSEQ output held only junctional sequences and lacked quality scores, the filtering could not match the filtering applied to full-length reads. Sequences were annotated with PyIR, a Python wrapper for IgBLAST v1.9, and V/J genes and CDR3 were assigned using IMGT germline references. Reads with weak V/J assignments (E-value above 1e-6), missing CDR3, stop codons, out-of-frame junctions, or ambiguous translated residues were removed. A V3J clonotype was defined by an identical inferred V gene, J gene, and CDR3 amino acid sequence. The percentage overlap between two repertoires was calculated by dividing the number of shared unique clonotypes by the size of the smaller repertoire. Three approaches were used to assess repertoire richness: RTK rarefaction, the Chao1 estimator, and Recon v2.1 estimates of unobserved clonotypes. Generation probabilities for all TCRbeta clonotypes obtained by the gDNA method from a handful of donors were computed using OLGA. In its TCRdb copy, this immuneACCESS table keeps in-frame sequences only and misses some clones. Where compared with another copy, unresolved V genes explain less than half of these, and the others have no known cause. Clone size and V and J calls were adopted from that table, with D and trimming inferred from the DNA. For this sample there are over 1.5 million clones; roughly 98% appear just once. In total, the top ten clones hold around 0.45% of the sample.

Donors were healthy HIV-negative adults with no recently reported acute infections or vaccinations. Every donor was a Caucasian adult living in Nashville, Tennessee, USA. CD4+ T cells were enriched through magnetic negative selection, after which naive cells were positively selected on CD45RA and the remaining negative fraction served as the memory subset. Blood was obtained by leukapheresis, after which PBMCs were separated by Ficoll-Histopaque density gradient centrifugation and cryopreserved in liquid nitrogen vapor phase. Analytical flow cytometry was used to check the purity and quantity of every magnetically sorted T cell population. Genomic DNA was isolated from each sorted fraction and quantified by UV absorbance on a Nanodrop 2000c. Beyond this particular receptor, the publication reports: Rarefaction of sorted-subset datasets indicated incomplete sequencing despite the large sequencing depth. Based on pairwise subsampling, the degree of clonotype sharing among donors was expected to be affected by sequencing depth. Because the study included only a small number of donors, the genetic and exposure-history diversity represented was limited. Compared with non-shared clonotypes, clonotypes shared by all four sorted-subset donors had higher generation probabilities. Sampling was restricted to blood, and TCR repertoires in tissues likely differ from the TCR repertoires found in blood. About 5% of naive CD4, roughly 3.6% of naive CD8, roughly 2.5% of memory CD4, and roughly 0.4% of memory CD8 clonotypes were shared across several donors. Larger estimated clonotype richness was generally found for naive subsets than for memory subsets.

This clonotype originated in a man aged 30 to 45 in good health. The specimen was naive CD4+ T cells sorted from blood. The sample's cell subset or site label, decoded: CD45RA+ positively selected. Rearrangement joined TRBV27 to TRBJ1-5, with 10 bases aligning to TRBD1. The CDR3 sequence is CASSSTPGQGLGNQPQHF. The sequenced DNA: TGTGCCAGCAGTTCGACCCCGGGACAGGGGTTGGGCAATCAGCCCCAGCATTTT.